This TCR beta chain is from a study of blood T cell repertoires in COVID-19. Whole-study context: Samples representing acute and convalescent COVID-19 were sourced from the United States, Italy and Spain.

Participants were aged about 18 to 90 years, lived in 20 to 25 US areas, and enrolled virtually. Participants' own reports of clinical history determined their cohort assignment. Germline V gives CDR1 SGHVS, CDR2 FQNEAQ. The J segment lost 7 bases and the V segment lost 5 bases, leaving 11 bases of the junction unmatched. The CDR3 consists of 15 residues. Sequencing was performed with immunoSEQ multiplex PCR; in TCRdb, only in-frame clones are kept and a portion is missing. The table records about 200,000 clones, approximately 81% of them present only once. This clonotype was obtained from a woman between 50 and 59 years old with acute COVID-19. V is TRBV7-8 and J is TRBJ1-2; TRBD1 matches at 9 bases. Material for sequencing was PBMCs or T cells enriched from blood (not recorded which). CDR3 coding DNA: TGTGCCAGCAGCCCCCGGGACAGGGACGTAGGTGGCTACACCTTC. Amino acids: CASSPRDRDVGGYTF. The full variable domain, in which reference TRBV7-8 and TRBJ1-2 provide the parts outside the CDR3, is GAGVSQSPRYKVAKRGQDVALRCDPISGHVSLFWYQQALGQGPEFLTYFQNEAQLDKSGLPSDRFFAERPEGSVSTLKIQRTQQEDSAVYLCASSPRDRDVGGYTFGSGTRLTVV.